This passage covers 12 T cell receptor beta chains from one sample sequenced in a study of blood T cells in healthy people across ages. With a J-beta primer mix and a sample-barcoded 5' primer, a second PCR ran about 7 to 12 cycles. TCRdb reanalysed the 5' RACE reads using MiXCR and keeps one entry per CDR3 protein. The profile covers approximately 1,000,000 distinct CDR3 sequences, with 35% to 40% appearing a single time and under 15% taken by the ten largest. The specimen was blood. These receptors were taken from a man younger than 30 in good health.

This chain joins TRBV4-3 and TRBJ2-3, with D perhaps TRBD1 or TRBD2 (6 bases each). CDR1 LGHNA and CDR2 YSLEER come from the germline V gene. V was cut by 4 bases and J by 2 bases, with 22 bases left in between. This CDR3 comprises 18 residues. The CDR3 protein is CASSLELYLGGNTDTQYF. The CDR3 DNA reads TGCGCCAGCAGCCTAGAACTATATCTAGGGGGGAACACAGATACGCAGTATTTT.

The chain combines TRBV21-1 with TRBJ2-4; the D call of TRBD1 is as the table states it, not checked on the DNA. Near its end, the DNA agrees better with TRBJ2-7, so the J call may be wrong. TRBV21-1 is a pseudogene segment. This CDR3 contains 14 residues. In DNA form, the CDR3 reads TGTGCCAGCAGCAAAGGACAGTTATCCTACGAGCAGTACTTC. Encoded protein: CASSKGQLSYEQYF.

V and J are TRBV20-1 and TRBJ1-6; a possible D gene is TRBD1 (5 bases). CDR1 and CDR2 from the germline V gene are DFQATT and SNEGSKA (reference sequence). CDR3 length: 14 residues. The DNA of the CDR3 is TGCACCTCGGGATCGCAGGGCGAAAATTCACCCCTCCACTTT. Its translation: CTSGSQGENSPLHF.

The genes are TRBV9 and TRBJ2-1; TRBD2 matches 9 bases. Germline V gene sequence: CDR1 SGDLS, CDR2 YYNGEE. The CDR3 extends over 17 amino acids. The V gene end was trimmed by 3 bases and the J gene end by 0 bases; junction bases not matched to a gene: 7. CDR3 sequence (DNA): TGTGCCAGCAGCGGCGGGACTAGCTTTACCTCCTACAATGAGCAGTTCTTC. Translation gives CASSGGTSFTSYNEQFF.

In its sample, this clonotype was seen a few times. The chain joins TRBV27 to TRBJ2-3, with TRBD2 matching over 12 bases. The CDR3 spans 16 residues. The J segment lost 4 bases and the V segment lost 0 bases, leaving 2 bases of the junction unmatched. Germline CDR1 MNHEY, CDR2 SMNVEV (reference sequence). In DNA, the CDR3 is TGTGCCAGCAGTTTATCGACTAGCGGGGGCCCAGATACGCAGTATTTT. This sequence encodes CASSLSTSGGPDTQYF.

This clonotype was found many times. The chain carries TRBV29-1 and TRBJ2-7, with D hard to call. Germline V gene data show CDR1 as SQVTM and CDR2 as ANQGSEA. The ends were cut back, 2 bases at V and 4 bases at J, with 12 bases in the middle. The CDR3 is made up of 13 amino acids. CDR3 sequence reads: CSVESGSPYEQYF. The CDR3 coding sequence is TGCAGCGTTGAATCGGGTTCGCCGTACGAGCAGTACTTC.

This clonotype was observed a handful of times. The gene calls are TRBV3-1 and TRBJ1-1; D is perhaps TRBD1 (6 bases). Deletions cut 0 bases from V and 1 base from J, with 21 bases between. CDR3 length: 19 amino acids. CDR1 and CDR2 from the germline V gene are LGHDT and YNNKEL (reference sequence). As DNA, the CDR3 is TGTGCCAGCAGCCAAGATGAGGGGGGGATCCTGCGTAAGAACACTGAAGCTTTCTTT. Protein product: CASSQDEGGILRKNTEAFF.

This clonotype has just a few counts. The V gene is TRBV4-2, the J gene TRBJ1-3; weak D call: TRBD1 (5 bases). Per germline, CDR1 LGHNA and CDR2 YNFKEQ. Between the trimmed V and J ends, which lost 0 bases and 2 bases, there was a span of 8 bases. The CDR3 length is 15 residues. The DNA for the CDR3 is TGTGCCAGCAGCCAAGAGGGGGGAACTGGAAACACCATATATTTT. It translates to CASSQEGGTGNTIYF.

This clonotype has just a few counts. The genes are TRBV11-1 and TRBJ1-2; TRBD1 aligns across 10 bases. CDR3 length: 14 residues. Germline loops: CDR1 SGHAT, CDR2 FQDESV (reference sequence). Trimming cost V 6 bases and J 6 bases; bases outside gene matches: 7. The CDR3 region is CASSFSGQGDGYTF. For the CDR3, the DNA is TGTGCCAGCAGTTTCTCCGGACAGGGGGATGGCTACACCTTC.

The V gene is TRBV6-5, the J gene TRBJ1-2; D is possibly TRBD1 (6 bases). The CDR3 length is 11 residues. From germline, CDR1 is MNHEY and CDR2 SVGAGI. V lost 11 bases and J 6 bases, leaving 13 bases between the germline ends. The CDR3 DNA follows: TGTGCCTGCGGACGGGGGCATGGCTACACCTTC. Residues: CACGRGHGYTF.

This chain links TRBV7-9 with TRBJ1-2; TRBD1 is a possible D gene (6 bases). CDR1 is SEHNR and CDR2 is FQNEAQ in the germline V gene (reference sequence). The CDR3 has 16 residues. Trimming took 1 base from V and 7 from J, leaving 19 bases between them. In DNA form, the CDR3 reads TGTGCCAGCAGCTTAGTCGTCGGGGGCGGTGGGAGTGGCTACACCTTC. It translates to CASSLVVGGGGSGYTF.

This clonotype was seen a few times. The gene calls are TRBV5-5 and TRBJ2-3; D ambiguous. CDR3 length: 16 residues. Trimming shortened V by 4 bases and J by 0 bases, and 15 bases separated the two germline ends. Per the germline V gene, CDR1 is SGHKS and CDR2 is YYEKEE (reference sequence). The CDR3 loop is CASSRATLSSTDTQYF. In nucleotides, the CDR3 is TGTGCCAGCAGCCGGGCGACACTATCTAGCACAGATACGCAGTATTTT.